The sequence of this T cell receptor beta chain was determined in a study of blood T cell repertoires in COVID-19. Here immunoSEQ multiplex PCR was the method, and the copy in TCRdb shows in-frame clones only, minus some. The sample includes a few hundred thousand clones, around 83% seen only once; the top ten take less than 8%. This clone was detected only once. From germline, CDR1 is LNHDA and CDR2 SQIVND (reference sequence). V was shortened by 5 bases and J by 4 bases, with 14 bases between the two germline ends. The CDR3 is 14 amino acids. The V call is TRBV19, the J call TRBJ1-2; possibly TRBD1 for D (5 bases). The TCR originated in a woman aged 50 to 60 with acute or convalescent COVID-19. Material: peripheral blood. The DNA for the CDR3 is TGTGCCAGTAGTCCCGACGGGCAGGGCTATGGCTACACCTTC. This codes for CASSPDGQGYGYTF. Supplemented by reference TRBV19 and TRBJ1-2, the full variable domain reads DGGITQSPKYLFRKEGQNVTLSCEQNLNHDAMYWYRQDPGQGLRLIYYSQIVNDFQKGDIAEGYSVSREKKESFPLTVTSAQKNPTAFYLCASSPDGQGYGYTFGSGTRLTVV.